This T cell receptor beta chain originates from a study of blood T cell repertoires in COVID-19. Whole-study context: Nucleic acid was either cDNA or gDNA, and it came from T cells, B-cell-depleted T cells, or PBMCs.

Trimming removed 0 bases at V and 4 bases at J, with 16 bases between. The V gene's germline CDR1 is SGHDT and CDR2 YYEEEE. The CDR3 has 17 residues. Original analysis: Reference gene primers were amplified, and this amplification served to estimate nucleated cell counts. The repertoire was sequenced with immunoSEQ multiplex PCR; TCRdb's copy has only in-frame clones and lacks some. That table supplies the V and J calls and clone size; D and trimming were determined from the DNA. The table includes 150,000 to 200,000 clones, 60% to 85% detected once. The sequence came from a woman between 50 and 59 years old with active or convalescent COVID-19. The sequencing input was peripheral blood. The gene calls are TRBV5-6 and TRBJ2-2; TRBD2 is a possible D gene (6 bases). The CDR3 is CASSLAGLASSTGELFF. The CDR3 DNA reads TGTGCCAGCAGCTTGGCCGGCCTAGCGTCTAGCACCGGGGAGCTGTTTTTT.